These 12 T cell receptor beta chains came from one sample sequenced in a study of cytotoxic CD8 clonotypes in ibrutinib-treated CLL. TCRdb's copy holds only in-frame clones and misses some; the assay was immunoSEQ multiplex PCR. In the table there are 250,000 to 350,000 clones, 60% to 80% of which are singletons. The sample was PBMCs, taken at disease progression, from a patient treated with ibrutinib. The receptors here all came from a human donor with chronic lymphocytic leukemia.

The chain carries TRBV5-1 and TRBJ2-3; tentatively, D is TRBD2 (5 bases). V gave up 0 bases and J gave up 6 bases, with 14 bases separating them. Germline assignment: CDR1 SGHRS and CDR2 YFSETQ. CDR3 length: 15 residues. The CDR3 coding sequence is TGCGCCAGCAGCTTGGAAGGTCTAGCTCTGGATACGCAGTATTTT. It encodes CASSLEGLALDTQYF.

Written as DNA, the CDR3 is TGTGCCAGCAGCCAGTGGAACAGAAAAGAGACCCAGTACTTC. It is translated as CASSQWNRKETQYF. The genes are TRBV14 and TRBJ2-5; D gene ambiguous. The CDR3 runs to 14 residues. Germline lookup yields CDR1 SGHDN and CDR2 FVKESK. Trimming stripped 3 bases from V and 3 bases from J, with 11 bases between. The whole variable domain, remainder taken from reference TRBV14 and TRBJ2-5, is EAGVTQFPSHSVIEKGQTVTLRCDPISGHDNLYWYRRVMGKEIKFLLHFVKESKQDESGMPNNRFLAERTGGTYSTLKVQPAELEDSGVYFCASSQWNRKETQYFGPGTRLLVL.

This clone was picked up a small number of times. The CDR3 DNA follows: TGTGCCAGCAGCCCTAGCCCCTATGGCTACACCTTC. Protein: CASSPSPYGYTF. The chain employs TRBV9 and TRBJ1-2; no clear D. The CDR3 length is 12 residues. Germline V gene data show CDR1 as SGDLS and CDR2 as YYNGEE. V was trimmed by 4 bases and J by 4 bases, leaving 8 bases between them.

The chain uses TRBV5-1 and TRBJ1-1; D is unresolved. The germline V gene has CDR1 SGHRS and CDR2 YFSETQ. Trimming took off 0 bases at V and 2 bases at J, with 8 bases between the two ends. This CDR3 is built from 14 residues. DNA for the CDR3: TGCGCCAGCAGCTTGGAAGGGATTAACACTGAAGCTTTCTTT. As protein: CASSLEGINTEAFF. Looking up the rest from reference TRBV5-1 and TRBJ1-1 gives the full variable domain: KAGVTQTPRYLIKTRGQQVTLSCSPISGHRSVSWYQQTPGQGLQFLFEYFSETQRNKGNFPGRFSGRQFSNSRSEMNVSTLELGDSALYLCASSLEGINTEAFFGQGTRLTVV.

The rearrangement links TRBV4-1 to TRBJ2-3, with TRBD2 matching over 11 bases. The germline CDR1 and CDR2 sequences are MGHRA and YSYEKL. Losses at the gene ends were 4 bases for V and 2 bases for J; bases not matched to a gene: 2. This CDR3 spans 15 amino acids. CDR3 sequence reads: CASSLGLADTDTQYF. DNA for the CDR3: TGCGCCAGCAGCCTGGGACTAGCGGACACAGATACGCAGTATTTT.

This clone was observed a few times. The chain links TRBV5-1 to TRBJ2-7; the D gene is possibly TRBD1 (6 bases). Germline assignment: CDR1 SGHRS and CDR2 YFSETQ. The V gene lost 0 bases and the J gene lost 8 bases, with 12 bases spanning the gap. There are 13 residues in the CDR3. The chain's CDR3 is CASSLASGTQQYF. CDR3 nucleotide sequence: TGCGCCAGCAGCTTGGCCTCCGGGACACAGCAGTACTTC.

CDR3 amino acids: CASSHTDYVSGNTIYF. CDR3 DNA sequence: TGTGCCAGTAGCCACACAGATTATGTCTCTGGAAACACCATATATTTT. J is TRBJ1-3 and V is TRBV19; D gene uncertain. The V end was cut by 6 bases, the J end by 0 bases, with 15 bases between. This CDR3 is built from 16 residues. The germline V gene encodes CDR1 LNHDA and CDR2 SQIVND (reference sequence).

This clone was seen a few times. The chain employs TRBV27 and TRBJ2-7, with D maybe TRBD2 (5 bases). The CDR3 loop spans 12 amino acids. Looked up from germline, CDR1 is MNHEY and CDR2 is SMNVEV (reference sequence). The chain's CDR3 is CASEGLSYEQYF. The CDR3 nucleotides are TGTGCTTCCGAGGGTCTCTCCTACGAGCAGTACTTC.

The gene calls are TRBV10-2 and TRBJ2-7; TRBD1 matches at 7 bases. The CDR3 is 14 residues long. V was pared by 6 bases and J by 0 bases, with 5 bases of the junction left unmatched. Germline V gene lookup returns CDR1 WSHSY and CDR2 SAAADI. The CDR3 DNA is TGCGCCAGCAGCCGCGGACAGGCCTCCTACGAGCAGTACTTC. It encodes CASSRGQASYEQYF.

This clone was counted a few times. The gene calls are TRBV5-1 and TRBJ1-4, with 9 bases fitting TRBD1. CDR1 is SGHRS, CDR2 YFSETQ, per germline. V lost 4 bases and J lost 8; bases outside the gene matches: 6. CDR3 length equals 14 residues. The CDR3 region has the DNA TGCGCCAGCAGCACCTCCGGGACAGGGGAAAAACTGTTTTTT. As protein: CASSTSGTGEKLFF.

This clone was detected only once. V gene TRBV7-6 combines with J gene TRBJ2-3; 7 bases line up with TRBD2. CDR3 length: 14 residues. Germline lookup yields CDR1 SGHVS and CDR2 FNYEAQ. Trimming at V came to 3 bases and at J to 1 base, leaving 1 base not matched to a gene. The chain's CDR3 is CASSLSGGTDTQYF. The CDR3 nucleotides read TGTGCCAGCAGCTTGAGCGGGGGCACAGATACGCAGTATTTT.

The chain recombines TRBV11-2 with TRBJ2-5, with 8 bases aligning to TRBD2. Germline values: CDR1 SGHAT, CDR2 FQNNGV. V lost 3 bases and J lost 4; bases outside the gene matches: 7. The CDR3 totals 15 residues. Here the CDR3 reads CASSFLAGGGETQYF. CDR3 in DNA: TGTGCCAGCAGCTTCCTAGCGGGTGGGGGAGAGACCCAGTACTTC.